This T cell receptor beta chain was obtained from a study of beta chain features in type 1 diabetes. The wider study: Cell yields, gender and age were comparable in patients and healthy donors. Study-wide points: Moderately but significantly shorter TCRB CDR3s were found in Type 1 diabetes patients in all four CD4+ subsets. HLA influence on TCRB rearrangement stayed unresolved here.

Sequenced material consisted of expressed TCRB transcripts (all of the isolated RNA was reverse transcribed). Sequenced by immunoSEQ multiplex PCR; TCRdb stores in-frame clones only, minus some. Of some 350,000 clones in the sample, roughly 14% were seen once. This CDR3 is 15 amino acids long. Germline trimming cut 6 bases from V and 4 bases from J; bases unmatched to any gene: 11. CDR1 is SEHNR and CDR2 is FQNEAQ in the germline V gene (reference sequence). This clone has a handful of counts. Its antigen is undetermined. Blood was drawn once from each donor into heparinised tubes. The draws averaged about 0.12 L.

The chain is built from TRBV7-9 and TRBJ1-2, with 7 bases aligning to TRBD1. Sequenced material: naive CD4+ T cells from blood. The source is a woman aged 18-30 years with type 1 diabetes. CDR3 nucleotide sequence: TGTGCCAGCAGTATACCGCCGGGACAGATCTATGGCTACACCTTC. Protein sequence: CASSIPPGQIYGYTF.